These 28 T cell receptor beta chains were all obtained from the same sample, sequenced in a study of shared clonotypes between healthy human individuals. Sequencing was performed with immunoSEQ multiplex PCR; in TCRdb, only in-frame clones are kept and a portion is missing. The table has more than 850,000 clones, around 82% seen once; the top ten hold more than 0.5%. Sequenced sample: memory CD4+ T cells from PBMCs. The subset: CD45RA-negative fraction. The receptors stem from a young man in good health. Some clones in this sample may be carry-over from other donors' samples.

The genes are TRBV28 and TRBJ1-2; D is possibly TRBD1 (6 bases). The CDR3 has 13 amino acids. V shed 5 bases and J shed 3 bases, with 10 bases lying between them. Germline-derived CDR1 and CDR2 are MDHEN and SYDVKM. The CDR3 sequence: CASSTGYDYGYTF. CDR3 sequence (DNA): TGTGCCAGCAGTACAGGGTACGACTATGGCTACACCTTC.

The genes are TRBV5-5 and TRBJ2-7, with D possibly matching TRBD2 (7 bases). The germline CDR1 and CDR2 sequences are SGHKS and YYEKEE (reference sequence). V was clipped by 4 bases and J by 1 base, with 21 bases between them. The CDR3 length is 17 residues. The CDR3 DNA follows: TGTGCCAGCAGCACCCTGCCGGGGGGCGATACTTCCTACGAGCAGTACTTC. This translates into CASSTLPGGDTSYEQYF.

This clone has only a few counts. The rearrangement uses TRBV6-5 and TRBJ2-7; 7 bases line up with TRBD1. This CDR3 contains 15 residues. The germline CDR1 and CDR2 sequences are MNHEY and SVGAGI. V trimming: 6 bases; J trimming: 3 bases; junction bases outside the gene matches: 11. The CDR3 DNA reads TGTGCCAGCAGCGCCACGCCTCACAGGGGCTACGAGCAGTACTTC. It is translated as CASSATPHRGYEQYF.

This clone has only a few counts. V gene TRBV2 combines with J gene TRBJ1-5, with 8 positions matching TRBD1. The CDR3 extends over 16 amino acids. Germline V CDR1 and CDR2: SNHLY, FYNNEI. The junction had 6 bases not matched to a gene; V was cut back by 5 bases and J by 0 bases. The CDR3 here is CASSLGTGDSNQPQHF. CDR3 nucleotides: TGTGCCAGCAGTCTCGGGACAGGAGATAGCAATCAGCCCCAGCATTTT. The variable domain in full, completed from reference TRBV2 and TRBJ1-5, reads EPEVTQTPSHQVTQMGQEVILRCVPISNHLYFYWYRQILGQKVEFLVSFYNNEISEKSEIFDDQFSVERPDGSNFTLKIRSTKLEDSAMYFCASSLGTGDSNQPQHFGDGTRLSIL.

The V call is TRBV6-4, the J call TRBJ2-7; 12 bases map to TRBD2. This CDR3 is 17 amino acids long. V lost 6 bases to trimming and J lost 2 bases; unmatched junction nucleotides: 11. The germline CDR1 and CDR2 sequences are MRHNA and SNTAGT. The CDR3 region has the DNA TGTGCCAGCAGCCCCATCCCGGGACTAGCGGGCACCTACGAGCAGTACTTC. Translation gives CASSPIPGLAGTYEQYF.

The V gene is TRBV2, the J gene TRBJ2-1; TRBD2 matches 8 bases. The V and J ends lost 6 bases and 6 bases, in that order; junction bases with no gene match: 1. Germline CDR1 and CDR2: SNHLY and FYNNEI. The CDR3 extends over 12 amino acids. The CDR3 DNA follows: TGTGCCAGCAGACTAGCGGCCAATGAGCAGTTCTTC. Protein product: CASRLAANEQFF.

The chain combines TRBV2 with TRBJ2-1, with TRBD2 as a possible D gene (6 bases). The germline V gene has CDR1 SNHLY and CDR2 FYNNEI. The CDR3 runs to 16 residues. Trimming removed 8 bases at V and 0 bases at J, with 17 bases between. CDR3 in amino acids: CASGRGTSDSYNEQFF. As DNA, the CDR3 is TGTGCCAGCGGAAGAGGGACTTCCGACTCCTACAATGAGCAGTTCTTC.

The V and J genes are TRBV20-1 and TRBJ2-7, with D unresolved. From germline, CDR1 is DFQATT and CDR2 SNEGSKA (reference sequence). The CDR3 extends over 10 amino acids. Trimming pared 4 bases from V and 7 bases from J, leaving 8 bases between. The chain's CDR3 is CSAKFAEQYF. CDR3 nucleotide sequence: TGCAGTGCTAAATTCGCGGAGCAGTACTTC.

Comments on this clone: At the DNA level, this CDR3 is encoded by other sequences in the same sample as well. CDR3 in amino acids: CASSVGGNYNEQFF. The CDR3 DNA reads TGTGCCAGCAGCGTTGGGGGGAACTACAATGAGCAGTTCTTC. V gene TRBV9 combines with J gene TRBJ2-1; D is possibly TRBD2 (6 bases). V lost 2 bases and J 3 bases, leaving 9 bases between the germline ends. Germline V gene sequence: CDR1 SGDLS, CDR2 YYNGEE. The CDR3 is 14 residues long.

The rearrangement links TRBV27 to TRBJ2-7; 9 bases align to TRBD1. V lost 3 bases and J lost 2; bases outside the gene matches: 8. The CDR3 sequence is 16 residues long. Germline V CDR1 and CDR2: MNHEY, SMNVEV (reference sequence). DNA of the CDR3: TGTGCCAGCAGTTTTCGACCGGGACAGGGACCCTACGAGCAGTACTTC. This translates into CASSFRPGQGPYEQYF.

Turning to this clone: This may arise from a read error, as a much more abundant clone is one base away. Other DNA sequences in the same sample also yield this CDR3. V usage is TRBV11-2 and J usage is TRBJ2-3; D is unresolved. The ends were cut back, 1 base at V and 2 bases at J, with 7 bases in the middle. The V gene's germline CDR1 is SGHAT and CDR2 FQNNGV. The CDR3 length is 14 residues. CDR3 bases: TGTGCCAGCAGCTTAGCTGGCAACACAGATACGCAGTATTTT. Translation: CASSLAGNTDTQYF.

The rearrangement joins TRBV28 to TRBJ2-3, with 8 bases fitting TRBD2. CDR3 length: 14 amino acids. With V trimmed by 4 bases and J by 7 bases, 7 bases remained unmatched. Germline V gives CDR1 MDHEN, CDR2 SYDVKM. The CDR3 reads CASSSSGSIYTQYF. In DNA, the CDR3 is TGTGCCAGCAGTTCCAGCGGGAGTATCTATACGCAGTATTTT.

This clone was recorded a few times. The V and J genes are TRBV27 and TRBJ1-1; no clear D. Germline values: CDR1 MNHEY, CDR2 SMNVEV (reference sequence). V lost 6 bases and J 4 bases, leaving 15 bases between the germline ends. There are 14 residues in the CDR3. As DNA, the CDR3 is TGTGCCAGCAGGTCACAGAACGGCGGCACTGAAGCTTTCTTT. It translates to CASRSQNGGTEAFF.

This clone was found a few times. V usage is TRBV28 and J usage is TRBJ1-1; D possibly corresponds to TRBD1 (5 bases). The V and J ends lost 2 bases and 8 bases respectively, with 9 bases between them. Germline V gene data show CDR1 as MDHEN and CDR2 as SYDVKM. The CDR3 has 12 residues. CDR3 in amino acids: CASSLQGFEAFF. The DNA for the CDR3 is TGTGCCAGCAGTTTACAGGGCTTCGAAGCTTTCTTT.

The CDR3 sequence is CAWSAPGKGYGYTF. In nucleotides, the CDR3 is TGTGCCTGGAGTGCCCCGGGAAAAGGGTACGGCTACACCTTC. The chain uses TRBV30 and TRBJ1-2; D ambiguous. CDR1 is GTSNPN and CDR2 is SVGIG in the germline V gene (reference sequence). V lost 1 base and J lost 8, with 17 bases in between. This CDR3 contains 14 residues.

This sequence joins TRBV5-1 and TRBJ2-1; D unclear. Trimming took 5 bases from V and 6 from J, leaving 9 bases between them. The CDR3 has 12 residues. Germline values: CDR1 SGHRS, CDR2 YFSETQ. This chain's CDR3 is CASRAVSNEQFF. In DNA, the CDR3 is TGCGCCAGCAGGGCAGTTTCCAATGAGCAGTTCTTC.

The rearrangement uses TRBV5-6 and TRBJ2-3, with 9 bases lining up with TRBD1. The CDR3 has 15 amino acids. Losses at the gene ends were 4 bases for V and 4 bases for J; bases not matched to a gene: 7. CDR1 and CDR2 from the germline V gene are SGHDT and YYEEEE. The CDR3 sequence is CASSPGTGSADTQYF. CDR3 DNA: TGTGCCAGCAGCCCCGGGACAGGGAGTGCAGATACGCAGTATTTT.

This clone was seen a single time. In nucleotides, the CDR3 is TGTGCCAGCTCAACAGCCCGGGACGGAGCTAACTATGGCTACACCTTC. Its protein product is CASSTARDGANYGYTF. This chain uses TRBV18 with TRBJ1-2; D perhaps matches TRBD1 (5 bases). Per germline, CDR1 KGHSH and CDR2 LQKENI. This CDR3 contains 16 residues. V was cut by 5 bases and J by 0 bases, with 16 bases left in between.

The gene calls are TRBV28 and TRBJ1-4; D is unresolved. The CDR3 is made up of 16 amino acids. V dropped 5 bases and J dropped 0 bases, with 13 bases sitting between them. From germline, CDR1 is MDHEN and CDR2 SYDVKM. The chain's CDR3 is CASSPGPTATNEKLFF. CDR3 coding DNA: TGTGCCAGCAGTCCTGGACCGACCGCAACTAATGAAAAACTGTTTTTT.

V usage is TRBV2 and J usage is TRBJ1-2; D not resolved. The V end lost 5 bases, the J end lost 3 bases, and 13 bases lay between the germline ends. The germline V gene has CDR1 SNHLY and CDR2 FYNNEI. The CDR3 has 14 residues. CDR3 protein: CASSRQQLHYGYTF. The CDR3 DNA follows: TGTGCCAGCAGTCGGCAGCAGCTACACTATGGCTACACCTTC. The full variable domain, in which reference TRBV2 and TRBJ1-2 provide the parts outside the CDR3, is EPEVTQTPSHQVTQMGQEVILRCVPISNHLYFYWYRQILGQKVEFLVSFYNNEISEKSEIFDDQFSVERPDGSNFTLKIRSTKLEDSAMYFCASSRQQLHYGYTFGSGTRLTVV.

The chain joins TRBV10-3 to TRBJ1-2; tentatively, D is TRBD1 (5 bases). The V end was cut by 8 bases, the J end by 6 bases, with 19 bases between. CDR3 length: 14 amino acids. Germline V gene lookup returns CDR1 ENHRY and CDR2 SYGVKD. CDR3 DNA: TGTGCCATCGGTGGGGAGGGGTGGGATAATGGCTACACCTTC. This encodes CAIGGEGWDNGYTF.

The gene calls are TRBV11-2 and TRBJ2-1, with 7 bases identical to TRBD1. Germline CDR1 reads SGHAT; CDR2 reads FQNNGV. V dropped 4 bases and J dropped 0; count of bases not matched to a gene: 6. This CDR3 comprises 16 residues. The chain's CDR3 is CASSSLTGSSYNEQFF. Written as DNA, the CDR3 is TGTGCCAGCAGCTCGCTGACAGGGAGCTCCTACAATGAGCAGTTCTTC.

This chain uses TRBV7-8 with TRBJ2-7; no firm D call. The CDR3 is 14 residues long. The germline V gene encodes CDR1 SGHVS and CDR2 FQNEAQ. Trimming removed 3 bases at V and 1 base at J, with 10 bases between. CDR3 coding DNA: TGTGCCAGCAGCTTTCGGTCGGCATCCTACGAGCAGTACTTC. Its protein is CASSFRSASYEQYF.

This clone was found a few times. The gene calls are TRBV5-1 and TRBJ1-1; possible D gene TRBD1, 6 bases. Germline CDR1 SGHRS, CDR2 YFSETQ. Trimming took off 0 bases at V and 7 bases at J, with 13 bases between the two ends. CDR3 length equals 14 residues. CDR3 DNA sequence: TGCGCCAGCAGCTTGGTGCTCAGGGGTGATGAAGCTTTCTTT. This gives the protein CASSLVLRGDEAFF.

This chain links TRBV2 with TRBJ1-5, with D tentatively TRBD1 (5 bases). V was shortened by 6 bases and J by 2 bases, with 14 bases between the two germline ends. The CDR3 has 15 amino acids. Germline CDR1 is SNHLY and CDR2 is FYNNEI. In DNA form, the CDR3 reads TGTGCCAGCAGCCCGGGGGTTTTTGGCAATCAGCCCCAGCATTTT. It codes for CASSPGVFGNQPQHF.

CDR3 DNA: TGCGCCAGCAGCTTGGAGCTAGCGGGAGCGTTGTTTTTT. Its translation: CASSLELAGALFF. V usage is TRBV5-1 and J usage is TRBJ2-2; 10 nucleotides agree with TRBD2. J gave up 15 bases and V 0 bases, and 5 bases lay outside the gene matches. Germline V CDR1 and CDR2: SGHRS, YFSETQ. The CDR3 totals 13 residues.

This chain connects TRBV28 to TRBJ2-5; 9 positions match TRBD1. The CDR3 is made up of 16 amino acids. V was clipped by 2 bases and J by 5 bases; unmatched bases: 9. Per germline, CDR1 MDHEN and CDR2 SYDVKM. The CDR3 bases are TGTGCCAGCAGTTTAACGGGACAGGGACGTAGGGAGACCCAGTACTTC. Protein product: CASSLTGQGRRETQYF.

V and J are TRBV11-3 and TRBJ2-7; 7 nucleotides line up with TRBD2. The CDR3 has 15 amino acids. Germline-derived CDR1 and CDR2 are SGHNT and YENEEA. V lost 1 base, J lost 3 bases, and 6 bases stayed unmatched. CDR3 sequence: CASSLARASGYEQYF. The DNA of the CDR3 is TGTGCCAGCAGCTTAGCGAGGGCTAGCGGCTACGAGCAGTACTTC. Complete variable domain (other parts from reference TRBV11-3 and TRBJ2-7): EAGVVQSPRYKIIEKKQPVAFWCNPISGHNTLYWYLQNLGQGPELLIRYENEEAVDDSQLPKDRFSAERLKGVDSTLKIQPAELGDSAVYLCASSLARASGYEQYFGPGTRLTVT.